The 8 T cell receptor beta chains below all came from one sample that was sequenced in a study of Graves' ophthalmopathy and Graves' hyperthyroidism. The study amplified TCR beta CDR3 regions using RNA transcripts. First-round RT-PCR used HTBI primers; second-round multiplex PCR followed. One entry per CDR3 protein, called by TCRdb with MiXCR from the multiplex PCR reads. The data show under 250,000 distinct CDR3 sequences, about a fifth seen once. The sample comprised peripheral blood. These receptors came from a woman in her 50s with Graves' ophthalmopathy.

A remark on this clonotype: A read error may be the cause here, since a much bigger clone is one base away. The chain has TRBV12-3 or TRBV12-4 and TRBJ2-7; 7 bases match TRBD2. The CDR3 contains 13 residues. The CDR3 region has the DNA TGTGCCAGCATAAGCGGGAACACGGGCGAGCGGTACTTC. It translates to CASISGNTGERYF.

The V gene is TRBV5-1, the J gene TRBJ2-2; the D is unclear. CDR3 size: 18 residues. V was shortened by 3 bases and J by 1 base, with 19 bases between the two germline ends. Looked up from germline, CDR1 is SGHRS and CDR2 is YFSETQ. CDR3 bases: TGCGCCAGCAGCTCGGCCCCGCCGGCGCCAGGGAACACCGGGGAGCTGTTTTTT. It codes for CASSSAPPAPGNTGELFF.

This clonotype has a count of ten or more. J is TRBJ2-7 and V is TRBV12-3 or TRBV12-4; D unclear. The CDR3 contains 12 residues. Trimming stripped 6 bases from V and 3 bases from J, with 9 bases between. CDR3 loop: CASRGPGYEQYF. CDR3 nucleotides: TGTGCCAGCAGGGGTCCGGGCTACGAGCAGTACTTC.

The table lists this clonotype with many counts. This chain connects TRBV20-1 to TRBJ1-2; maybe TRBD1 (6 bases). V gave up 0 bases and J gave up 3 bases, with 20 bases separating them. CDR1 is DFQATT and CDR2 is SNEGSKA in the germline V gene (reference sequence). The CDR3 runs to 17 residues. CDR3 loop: CSARDPVPGVQHYGYTF. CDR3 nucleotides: TGCAGTGCTAGAGATCCCGTTCCAGGGGTTCAACACTATGGCTACACCTTC.

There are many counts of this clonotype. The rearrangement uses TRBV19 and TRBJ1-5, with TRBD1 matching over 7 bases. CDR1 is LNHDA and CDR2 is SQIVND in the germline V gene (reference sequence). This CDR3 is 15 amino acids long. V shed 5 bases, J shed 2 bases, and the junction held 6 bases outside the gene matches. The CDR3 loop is CASSPLGQGNQPQHF. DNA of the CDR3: TGTGCCAGTAGTCCTCTAGGACAGGGCAATCAGCCCCAGCATTTT.

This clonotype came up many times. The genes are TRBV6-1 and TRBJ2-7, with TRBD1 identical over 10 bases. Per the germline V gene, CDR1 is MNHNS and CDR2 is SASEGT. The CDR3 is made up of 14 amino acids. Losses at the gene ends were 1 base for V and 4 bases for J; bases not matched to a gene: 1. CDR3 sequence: CASSEGQGAYEQYF. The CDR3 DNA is TGTGCCAGCAGTGAAGGACAGGGGGCTTACGAGCAGTACTTC.

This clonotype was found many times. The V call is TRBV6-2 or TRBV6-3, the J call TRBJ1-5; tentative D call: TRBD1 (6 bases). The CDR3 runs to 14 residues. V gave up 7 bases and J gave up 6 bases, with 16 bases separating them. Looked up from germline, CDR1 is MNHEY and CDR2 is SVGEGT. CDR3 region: CASKLTGQSQPQHF. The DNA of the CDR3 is TGTGCCAGCAAACTCACAGGGCAAAGTCAGCCCCAGCATTTT.

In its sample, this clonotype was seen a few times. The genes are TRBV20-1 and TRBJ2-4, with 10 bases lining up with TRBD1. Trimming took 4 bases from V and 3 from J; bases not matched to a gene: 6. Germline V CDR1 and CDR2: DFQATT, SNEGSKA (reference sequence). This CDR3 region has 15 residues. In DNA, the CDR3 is TGCAGTGCTACCGGGACAGGGGACGGCAAAAACATTCAGTACTTC. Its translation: CSATGTGDGKNIQYF.